This T cell receptor (beta chain) was recovered during a study of blood T cell repertoires in COVID-19. Clinical history reported by participants formed the basis on which cohorts were assigned. The CDR3 runs to 13 residues. Germline CDR1 is LNHDA and CDR2 is SQIVND (reference sequence). V shed 5 bases and J 3 bases; nucleotides not matched to a gene: 2. In the authors' workflow: Estimates of nucleated cell counts were drawn from the amplification of reference gene primers. The assay was immunoSEQ multiplex PCR, and TCRdb's table has in-frame clones only and misses some. Clone size and V and J calls were adopted from that table, with D and trimming inferred from the DNA. Among roughly 260,000 clones listed, about nine tenths were seen once.

This chain uses TRBV19 with TRBJ2-7; TRBD2 agrees at 9 bases. The source is a woman aged 25 to 39 with acute COVID-19. The sample was PBMCs or T cells enriched from blood (not recorded which). The CDR3 sequence: CASSPAGGYEQYF. The CDR3 coding sequence is TGTGCCAGTAGTCCAGCGGGAGGCTACGAGCAGTACTTC.